This entry describes one T cell receptor (beta chain). Antigen specificity is unknown. The CDR3 is 13 residues long. Germline assignment: CDR1 SGHAT and CDR2 FQNNGV. Deletions cut 7 bases from V and 1 base from J, with 10 bases between. The data were taken from a study of human T cells and chemical hapten exposure. Study information: Doses of diphenylcyclopropenone went to the patients' scalps weekly throughout the roughly 23-week study.

TCRdb re-called the RACE reads with MiXCR, one entry per CDR3 protein. Of around 120,000 distinct CDR3 sequences in the sample, roughly 15% were seen once. The sample's time point: patch test 1, 2 weeks after DPC sensitization. Treatment meaning: therapeutic diphenylcyclopropenone sensitization with weekly scalp DPC. Study-wide results and limits: The immune response of these alopecia patients might not match healthy individuals'.

The TCR originated in a man in his late teens or twenties with alopecia areata. Some clones in this sample may be carry-over from other donors' samples. This chain uses TRBV11-2 with TRBJ2-5, with a possible D match to TRBD1 (5 bases). The sample was whole blood, taken in connection with sensitization to the hapten diphenylcyclopropenone (DPC). The CDR3 DNA is TGTGCCAGCAAGGGGATCAGCCAAGAGACCCAGTACTTC. Translated, it gives CASKGISQETQYF.